Presented here are 25 T cell receptor beta chains from one specimen sequenced in a study of blood T cell repertoires in COVID-19. Using immunoSEQ multiplex PCR, the repertoire was profiled, and TCRdb retains in-frame clones only, with some absent. The sample includes under 300,000 clones, about 85% of them seen just once. Sequencing input: peripheral blood. These receptor sequences come from a man aged 30-40 years who had recovered from COVID-19.

The J gene is TRBJ1-5, the V gene TRBV2; D gene ambiguous. Trimming left V 8 bases short and J 2 bases short, with 10 bases between. CDR3 length equals 13 residues. Looked up from germline, CDR1 is SNHLY and CDR2 is FYNNEI. The CDR3 sequence: CASDGEGNQPQHF. CDR3 in DNA: TGTGCCAGCGATGGGGAGGGCAATCAGCCCCAGCATTTT.

The V call is TRBV18, the J call TRBJ1-2, with TRBD1 as a possible D gene (5 bases). This CDR3 has 12 residues. Germline-derived CDR1 and CDR2 are KGHSH and LQKENI. V shed 7 bases and J shed 8 bases, with 14 bases lying between them. This chain's CDR3 is CASYNPREGYTF. The CDR3 coding sequence is TGTGCCAGCTACAATCCCAGGGAAGGCTACACCTTC.

V usage is TRBV2 and J usage is TRBJ2-3; D unclear. The CDR3 covers 12 residues. The germline gives CDR1 SNHLY, CDR2 FYNNEI. Trimming shortened V by 0 bases and J by 8 bases, and 6 bases separated the two germline ends. CDR3 coding DNA: TGTGCCAGCAGTGAAGCGCTAAGTACGCAGTATTTT. It encodes CASSEALSTQYF.

The genes are TRBV3-1 (or the pseudogene TRBV3-2) and TRBJ1-2; D remains ambiguous. The CDR3 sequence is 13 residues long. The V gene lost 4 bases and the J gene lost 8 bases, with 14 bases spanning the gap. Germline V gives CDR1 LGHDT, CDR2 YNNKEL (reference sequence). This chain's CDR3 is CASSPTGVDGYTF. CDR3 sequence (DNA): TGTGCCAGCAGCCCAACCGGGGTCGACGGCTACACCTTC.

The chain is built from TRBV9 and TRBJ1-2, with D possibly being TRBD1 (5 bases). The V gene's germline CDR1 is SGDLS and CDR2 YYNGEE. The V gene lost 3 bases and the J gene lost 3 bases, with 6 bases spanning the gap. This CDR3 has 12 residues. CDR3 bases: TGTGCCAGCAGCGCACAGGACTATGGCTACACCTTC. It translates to CASSAQDYGYTF.

The J gene is TRBJ1-4, the V gene TRBV11-1; D is perhaps TRBD1 (5 bases). The germline gives CDR1 SGHAT, CDR2 FQDESV (reference sequence). The germline V and J ends were trimmed by 5 bases and 7 bases, with 8 bases remaining between them. This CDR3 spans 12 amino acids. The CDR3 nucleotides read TGTGCCAGCAGCCTCGGGGGTGAAAAACTGTTTTTT. Protein product: CASSLGGEKLFF.

The V call is TRBV27, the J call TRBJ2-7; 8 bases are a match to TRBD2. Looked up from germline, CDR1 is MNHEY and CDR2 is SMNVEV (reference sequence). Trimming cost V 3 bases and J 3 bases; bases outside gene matches: 10. This CDR3 has 16 residues. CDR3 sequence reads: CASSLTGGRSFYEQYF. CDR3 coding DNA: TGTGCCAGCAGTTTGACGGGGGGGCGGTCATTCTACGAGCAGTACTTC.

This clone was detected many times. One end of the junction does not line up with germline, which may come from a read error. The genes are TRBV5-6 and TRBJ1-2; 12 bases align to TRBD1. The CDR3 is 13 amino acids. Germline V gene sequence: CDR1 SGHDT, CDR2 YYEEEE. For the CDR3, the DNA is TGTGCCAGCAGCTTCGGGACAGGGGGCAGCGTAGGCTTC. Its translation: CASSFGTGGSVGF.

The genes are TRBV7-8 and TRBJ1-2; tentatively, D is TRBD1 (5 bases). The germline V gene has CDR1 SGHVS and CDR2 FQNEAQ. The V and J ends lost 10 bases and 0 bases respectively, with 15 bases between them. The CDR3 has 14 amino acids. The DNA for the CDR3 is TGTGCCATTGGTGGGGCTAAGACTAACTATGGCTACACCTTC. This gives the protein CAIGGAKTNYGYTF.

The chain combines TRBV7-2 with TRBJ2-1, with D hard to call. The CDR3 consists of 13 residues. Looked up from germline, CDR1 is SGHTA and CDR2 is FQGNSA. Between the trimmed V and J ends, which lost 6 bases and 3 bases, there was a span of 9 bases. The CDR3 is CASSPRNYNEQFF. In DNA form, the CDR3 reads TGTGCCAGCAGTCCGAGGAACTACAATGAGCAGTTCTTC.

This clone was observed once. The rearrangement links TRBV5-4 to TRBJ2-6; D gene unclear. Germline CDR1 is SGHNT and CDR2 is YYREEE (reference sequence). The CDR3 is 13 residues long. The V and J ends lost 9 bases and 0 bases respectively, with 7 bases between them. The DNA of the CDR3 is TGTGCCACCTACGACTCTGGGGCCAACGTCCTGACTTTC. Protein product: CATYDSGANVLTF.

This clone was picked up a small number of times. This rearrangement joins TRBV7-3 to TRBJ2-2; TRBD1 matches 7 bases. This CDR3 has 18 residues. Germline lookup yields CDR1 SGHTA and CDR2 FQGTGA. J lost 4 bases, V lost 1 base, and 12 bases had no gene match. The CDR3 DNA follows: TGTGCCAGCAGCTTAATTTTGACAGGGCCCCGGGGCACCGGGGAGCTGTTTTTT. This codes for CASSLILTGPRGTGELFF.

The chain recombines TRBV7-6 with TRBJ1-2, with 9 bases matching TRBD1. Germline CDR1 reads SGHVS; CDR2 reads FNYEAQ. With V trimmed by 5 bases and J by 1 base, 11 bases remained unmatched. CDR3 length equals 17 residues. CDR3 in DNA: TGTGCCAGCAGCCCCCTTGCTCCGGACAGGGGTAACTATGGCTACACCTTC. Translation gives CASSPLAPDRGNYGYTF.

The V call is TRBV11-2, the J call TRBJ2-7; a possible D gene is TRBD2 (6 bases). Trimming cost V 2 bases and J 0 bases, with 17 bases left between them. This CDR3 has 17 residues. Germline CDR1 is SGHAT and CDR2 is FQNNGV. The CDR3 nucleotides are TGTGCCAGCAGCTTACCCCCCGGGACTGCCTCCTCCTACGAGCAGTACTTC. Translated: CASSLPPGTASSYEQYF.

The chain employs TRBV5-4 and TRBJ1-4; D might be TRBD1 (6 bases). Trimming cost V 4 bases and J 5 bases, with 18 bases left between them. Germline CDR1 reads SGHNT; CDR2 reads YYREEE (reference sequence). The CDR3 covers 16 residues. The CDR3: CASSTSAGAPNEKLFF. The DNA for the CDR3 is TGTGCCAGCAGCACGTCAGCAGGGGCCCCCAATGAAAAACTGTTTTTT.

The V call is TRBV5-1, the J call TRBJ2-1; 12 nucleotides agree with TRBD2. V was clipped by 0 bases and J by 8 bases; unmatched bases: 3. This CDR3 has 15 amino acids. The germline V gene encodes CDR1 SGHRS and CDR2 YFSETQ. The CDR3 DNA follows: TGCGCCAGCAGCTTGGCTAGCGGGGGGGCGTATGAGCAGTTCTTC. Translating it yields CASSLASGGAYEQFF.

In DNA, the CDR3 is TGTGCCAGCAGACGGTCTAGGCGAGGTGAAGCTTTCTTT. Its translation is CASRRSRRGEAFF. V is TRBV7-2 and J is TRBJ1-1; D uncertain. Germline CDR1 SGHTA, CDR2 FQGNSA. CDR3 length: 13 residues. V was clipped by 6 bases and J by 7 bases, with 15 bases between them.

This rearrangement joins TRBV6-5 to TRBJ2-7, with a possible D match to TRBD1 (6 bases). V was shortened by 5 bases and J by 3 bases, with 11 bases between the two germline ends. CDR3 length: 13 amino acids. Germline-derived CDR1 and CDR2 are MNHEY and SVGAGI. The CDR3 nucleotides are TGTGCCAGCAGTCAATTGACAGGCTACGAGCAGTACGTC. Encoded protein: CASSQLTGYEQYV.

The chain couples TRBV4-1 to TRBJ1-5; a possible D gene is TRBD1 (6 bases). Trimming pared 1 base from V and 2 bases from J, leaving 12 bases between. CDR1 is MGHRA, CDR2 YSYEKL, per germline. The CDR3 runs to 16 residues. CDR3 nucleotides: TGCGCCAGCAGCCAAGGTCTACAGGGCGGCAATCAGCCCCAGCATTTT. Protein product: CASSQGLQGGNQPQHF.

The J gene is TRBJ1-1, the V gene TRBV4-1, with D possibly being TRBD1 (5 bases). Germline CDR1 is MGHRA and CDR2 is YSYEKL. This CDR3 is 14 amino acids long. V was trimmed by 1 base and J by 4 bases, leaving 10 bases between them. In DNA form, the CDR3 reads TGCGCCAGCAGCCAAGTGTTGGGGGGCACTGAAGCTTTCTTT. This encodes CASSQVLGGTEAFF.

This clone was picked up a small number of times. Other DNA sequences within the sample encode an identical CDR3. The V call is TRBV3-1 (or the pseudogene TRBV3-2), the J call TRBJ1-1; D perhaps matches TRBD1 (5 bases). With 1 base removed from V and 5 bases from J, the gap between germline ends came to 11 bases. CDR3 length: 14 amino acids. Per germline, CDR1 LGHDT and CDR2 YNNKEL (reference sequence). DNA for the CDR3: TGTGCCAGCAGCCAAGGGCAGGGAGGGACTGAAGCTTTCTTT. Its protein product is CASSQGQGGTEAFF.

The rearrangement uses TRBV28 and TRBJ2-7, with TRBD1 matching 10 bases. Germline V gives CDR1 MDHEN, CDR2 SYDVKM. Trimming took 4 bases from V and 6 from J; bases not matched to a gene: 6. The CDR3 spans 14 residues. CDR3 protein: CASSSPGQGSEQYV. For the CDR3, the DNA is TGTGCCAGCAGTTCTCCGGGACAGGGGTCCGAGCAGTACGTC.

The chain employs TRBV5-1 and TRBJ1-2; 7 bases match TRBD1. CDR3 length: 17 amino acids. The trim removed 8 bases at V and 5 bases at J, leaving 21 bases unmatched. In germline, CDR1 is SGHRS, CDR2 YFSETQ. The CDR3 nucleotides read TGCGCCAGTACCCAGACAGGGCTCGATTTAAATGTGTATGGCTACACCTTC. Protein sequence: CASTQTGLDLNVYGYTF. Together with reference TRBV5-1 and TRBJ1-2, the CDR3 gives the full variable domain: KAGVTQTPRYLIKTRGQQVTLSCSPISGHRSVSWYQQTPGQGLQFLFEYFSETQRNKGNFPGRFSGRQFSNSRSEMNVSTLELGDSALYLCASTQTGLDLNVYGYTFGSGTRLTVV.

V and J are TRBV11-2 and TRBJ2-5, with 8 nucleotides matching TRBD1. Germline loops: CDR1 SGHAT, CDR2 FQNNGV. The CDR3 sequence is 14 residues long. V shed 5 bases and J 7 bases; nucleotides not matched to a gene: 9. The CDR3: CASSEDRVGGTQYF. The CDR3 DNA reads TGTGCCAGCAGCGAGGACAGGGTCGGAGGGACCCAGTACTTC. The full variable domain, in which reference TRBV11-2 and TRBJ2-5 provide the parts outside the CDR3, is EAGVAQSPRYKIIEKRQSVAFWCNPISGHATLYWYQQILGQGPKLLIQFQNNGVVDDSQLPKDRFSAERLKGVDSTLKIQPAKLEDSAVYLCASSEDRVGGTQYFGPGTRLLVL.

The chain links TRBV19 to TRBJ2-7, with 8 bases identical to TRBD1. The germline V gene has CDR1 LNHDA and CDR2 SQIVND (reference sequence). This CDR3 has 14 residues. Trimming at V came to 3 bases and at J to 4 bases, leaving 5 bases not matched to a gene. The CDR3 bases are TGTGCCAGTAGTATTGGGGACAGGTCGTACGAGCAGTACTTC. Encoded protein: CASSIGDRSYEQYF. The variable domain in full, with the rest retrieved from reference TRBV19 and TRBJ2-7, is DGGITQSPKYLFRKEGQNVTLSCEQNLNHDAMYWYRQDPGQGLRLIYYSQIVNDFQKGDIAEGYSVSREKKESFPLTVTSAQKNPTAFYLCASSIGDRSYEQYFGPGTRLTVT.